These 2 T cell receptor beta chains were sequenced from one sample in a study of post-analysis software for immune sequencing data. General study findings and limits: Roughly five TRBV segments were significantly more frequent in patients than in controls. TRBV5-6, TRBV5-1 and TRBV20-1 were among these segments.

Their target antigens are unknown. Prepared TCR beta cDNA libraries contained unique molecular identifiers. Via MiXCR, TCRdb re-called the PCR reads, giving one row per CDR3 protein. The table has 450,000 to 650,000 distinct CDR3 sequences, about 44% seen once. The specimen was blood. These receptors all stem from a girl aged 10 to 17 with multiple sclerosis.

This clonotype was detected a few times. The chain has TRBV7-6 and TRBJ2-3; 9 positions agree with TRBD2. Germline loops: CDR1 SGHVS, CDR2 FNYEAQ. V lost 3 bases and J lost 0; bases outside the gene matches: 4. CDR3 length: 16 amino acids. CDR3 amino acids: CASSLAGGPSTDTQYF. Written as DNA, the CDR3 is TGTGCCAGCAGCTTGGCGGGGGGGCCCAGCACAGATACGCAGTATTTT.

The CDR3 sequence is CASSYWRQGSEQYF. CDR3 bases: TGTGCCAGCAGTTACTGGAGACAGGGATCCGAGCAGTACTTC. The chain joins TRBV6-6 to TRBJ2-7; 7 nucleotides align to TRBD1. V was clipped by 1 base and J by 6 bases; unmatched bases: 6. This CDR3 is 14 amino acids long. The germline V gene has CDR1 MNHNY and CDR2 SVGAGI (reference sequence).